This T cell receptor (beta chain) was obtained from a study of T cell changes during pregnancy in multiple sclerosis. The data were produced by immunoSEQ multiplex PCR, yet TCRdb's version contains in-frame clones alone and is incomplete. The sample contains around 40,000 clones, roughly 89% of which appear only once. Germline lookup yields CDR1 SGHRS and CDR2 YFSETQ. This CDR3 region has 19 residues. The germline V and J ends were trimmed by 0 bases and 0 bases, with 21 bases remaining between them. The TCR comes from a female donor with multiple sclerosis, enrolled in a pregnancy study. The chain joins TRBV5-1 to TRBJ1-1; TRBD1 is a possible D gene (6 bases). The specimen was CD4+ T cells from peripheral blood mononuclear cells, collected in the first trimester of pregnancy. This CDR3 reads CASSLGIGVGRGMNTEAFF. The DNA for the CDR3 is TGCGCCAGCAGCTTGGGTATCGGCGTGGGCAGGGGTATGAACACTGAAGCTTTCTTT.